One and the same sample provided the 9 T cell receptor beta chains below, sequenced in a study of shared clonotypes between healthy human individuals. Profiled with immunoSEQ multiplex PCR; TCRdb holds only in-frame clones, not every one. Of approximately 1.1 million clones detected, 78% appear once; the ten largest clones hold around 0.47%. The sample comprised memory CD4+ T cells from PBMCs. Subset specified: CD45RA-negative fraction. These receptors all stem from a man aged 18 to 30 in good health. Some clones in this sample may be carry-over from other donors' samples.

The V and J genes are TRBV19 and TRBJ1-5; the D gene is possibly TRBD1 (5 bases). The CDR3 is made up of 15 amino acids. Trimming left V 4 bases short and J 6 bases short, with 16 bases between. CDR1 and CDR2 from the germline V gene are LNHDA and SQIVND (reference sequence). CDR3 sequence reads: CASSTQRTGVQPQHF. CDR3 nucleotides: TGTGCCAGTAGTACGCAACGTACGGGGGTTCAGCCCCAGCATTTT.

This rearrangement joins TRBV5-6 to TRBJ1-1; perhaps TRBD1 as D (5 bases). V lost 0 bases and J 3 bases, leaving 12 bases between the germline ends. This CDR3 is built from 15 residues. Germline V gene data show CDR1 as SGHDT and CDR2 as YYEEEE. CDR3: CASSLAGLGHTEAFF. The CDR3 nucleotides read TGTGCCAGCAGCTTGGCAGGGCTAGGGCACACTGAAGCTTTCTTT.

This chain connects TRBV7-2 to TRBJ2-7; 7 bases map to TRBD2. The J segment lost 7 bases and the V segment lost 1 base, leaving 10 bases of the junction unmatched. This CDR3 has 15 amino acids. In germline, CDR1 is SGHTA, CDR2 FQGNSA. The DNA of the CDR3 is TGTGCCAGCAGCTTAGGTGTTGCGGGAGTGATTGAGCAGTACTTC. It yields the protein CASSLGVAGVIEQYF. Full variable domain (outside the CDR3, taken from reference TRBV7-2 and TRBJ2-7): GAGVSQSPSNKVTEKGKDVELRCDPISGHTALYWYRQSLGQGLEFLIYFQGNSAPDKSGLPSDRFSAERTGGSVSTLTIQRTQQEDSAVYLCASSLGVAGVIEQYFGPGTRLTVT.

This chain links TRBV5-6 with TRBJ1-1; weak D call: TRBD1 (6 bases). V was trimmed by 1 base and J by 3 bases, leaving 13 bases between them. The CDR3 loop spans 15 amino acids. CDR1 SGHDT and CDR2 YYEEEE come from the germline V gene. The CDR3 nucleotides are TGTGCCAGCAGCTTGTACTCAGGGGCCTACACTGAAGCTTTCTTT. Its protein product is CASSLYSGAYTEAFF.

The chain has TRBV5-4 and TRBJ1-1, with D perhaps matching TRBD1 (5 bases). CDR3 length equals 18 residues. V was trimmed by 6 bases and J by 12 bases, leaving 36 bases between them. CDR1 and CDR2 (germline): SGHNT, YYREEE (reference sequence). The CDR3 loop is CASNSWGQGRRASRRPFF. For the CDR3, the DNA is TGTGCCAGCAATAGTTGGGGCCAGGGAAGAAGGGCAAGCCGGCGTCCTTTCTTT.

A note on this clone: This sample includes further DNA sequences coding for the same CDR3. The rearrangement uses TRBV5-6 and TRBJ1-2; 9 nucleotides line up with TRBD1. The CDR3 has 14 residues. V was pared by 4 bases and J by 5 bases, with 6 bases of the junction left unmatched. Germline V lookup: CDR1 SGHDT, CDR2 YYEEEE. CDR3 in DNA: TGTGCCAGCAGCCCTCTGACAGGGGGATATGGCTACACCTTC. This translates into CASSPLTGGYGYTF.

Many counts were recorded for this clone. The sample holds other DNA sequences that translate to the same CDR3. The rearrangement uses TRBV9 and TRBJ2-1; TRBD2 matches 12 bases. The germline gives CDR1 SGDLS, CDR2 YYNGEE. The CDR3 consists of 15 residues. V shed 4 bases and J 6 bases; nucleotides not matched to a gene: 5. The CDR3 DNA reads as TGTGCCAGCAGCCCCCTAGCGGGAGGGCCCAATGAGCAGTTCTTC. Translated, it gives CASSPLAGGPNEQFF.

Comment on this clone: The identical CDR3 is also encoded by other nucleotide sequences in the sample. The chain recombines TRBV29-1 with TRBJ2-5; D is ambiguous. The CDR3 covers 12 residues. The germline V gene encodes CDR1 SQVTM and CDR2 ANQGSEA. Between the trimmed V and J ends, which lost 4 bases and 1 base, there was a span of 7 bases. The CDR3 is CSVVPGQETQYF. The CDR3 coding sequence is TGCAGCGTTGTTCCAGGCCAAGAGACCCAGTACTTC.

The J gene is TRBJ2-7, the V gene TRBV5-1; 10 positions match TRBD2. Germline CDR1 and CDR2: SGHRS and YFSETQ. After removal of 5 bases from V and 2 bases from J, the junction contained 25 bases not matched to a gene. The CDR3 totals 21 residues. The CDR3 spells CASSLPSSSGSISGVPYEQYF. The CDR3 bases are TGCGCCAGCAGTCTGCCGTCGTCTAGCGGGAGCATATCAGGGGTTCCCTACGAGCAGTACTTC.